The entry that follows covers one TCR beta chain sequence. Germline loops: CDR1 WNHNN, CDR2 SYGVQD (reference sequence). V gave up 6 bases and J gave up 5 bases; unmatched junction bases: 8. CDR3 length: 15 residues. These data come from a study of technical replicates of blood from a handful of donors. Only in-frame clones appear in the TCRdb table, and some are missing; sequencing was by immunoSEQ multiplex PCR. The table records around 97,000 clones, around 96% of them present only once. The TCR originated in a human donor in good health. V and J are TRBV10-1 and TRBJ2-3, with 10 bases aligning to TRBD2. Specimen: T cells isolated from PBMCs. The CDR3 here is CASSGTSDGQDTQYF. CDR3 coding DNA: TGCGCCAGCAGCGGGACTAGCGACGGGCAAGATACGCAGTATTTT.